This TCR beta chain was captured by sequencing in a study of beta chain features in type 1 diabetes. For the study at large: Analysis included more than 90 million sorted cells drawn from all samples.

Since all of the isolated RNA was reverse transcribed, expressed TCRB transcripts were what got sequenced. TCRdb's copy holds only in-frame clones and misses some; the assay was immunoSEQ multiplex PCR. The data hold about 330,000 clones, with around 10% observed a single time. For this clone: The antigen remains unidentified.

General study findings and limits: Patients with type 1 diabetes showed fewer VDJ junction insertions and more deletions. Patients and controls would be equally affected if PCR favored shorter templates. Compared with healthy donors, patients appeared to share more similar naive, central memory and regulatory TCRB repertoires.

Germline V gives CDR1 SQVTM, CDR2 ANQGSEA. Trimming at V came to 7 bases and at J to 0 bases, leaving 5 bases not matched to a gene. The CDR3 sequence is 13 residues long. Sequencing used naive CD4+ T cells from blood. The receptor was derived from a woman in her 30s in good health. The chain employs TRBV29-1 and TRBJ1-1, with 7 positions matching TRBD1. The CDR3 region is CSAQTGLNTEAFF. The CDR3, as DNA: TGCAGCGCCCAGACAGGGTTGAACACTGAAGCTTTCTTT.